Listed below are T cell receptor beta chains from one sample, sequenced in a study of beta chain features in type 1 diabetes. Data came from immunoSEQ multiplex PCR; TCRdb stores just in-frame clones and leaves some out. The table includes 250,000 to 350,000 clones, approximately 14% detected once. Sequencing was done on a sample of central memory CD4+ T cells from blood. Source of these receptors: a man aged 25 to 40 in good health. Each CDR3 is given with its conserved first and last residue. Fields, in order: clone size, J gene, V gene, D gene, CDR3 DNA, CDR3 protein. The D gene is left open where the match is weak. Clone size appears in some rows only: once, few, many, or a class for an expanded clone.

>few|TRBJ2-5|TRBV15|NA
TGTGCCACCAGCATTGCGAGGGAGACCCAGTACTTC
CATSIARETQYF
>few|TRBJ1-2|TRBV27|NA
TGTGCCAGCAGTCAGACCGGACAGTCCTTTGGTTATGGCTACACCTTC
CASSQTGQSFGYGYTF
>few|TRBJ2-3|TRBV5-1|NA
TGCGCCAGCAGCTCTGCGGTAGACGGGGCGCAGTATTTT
CASSSAVDGAQYF
>NA|TRBJ1-1|TRBV7-2|NA
TGTGCCAGCAGTTCCAACCGAGCAGGGTACGCTTTCTTT
CASSSNRAGYAFF
>few|TRBJ1-2|TRBV7-2|NA
TGTGCCAGCAGCTTGCGGGACGCGGGCTACACCTTC
CASSLRDAGYTF
>NA|TRBJ2-3|TRBV2|NA
TGTGCCAGCAAGAGAATAGGGACTGCAGATACGCAGTATTTT
CASKRIGTADTQYF
>few|TRBJ2-1|TRBV7-3|NA
TGTGCCAGCAGCTTAGTAGCGGAGTCGGCGTCTGAGCAGTTCTTC
CASSLVAESASEQFF
>NA|TRBJ2-1|TRBV4-3|NA
TGCGCCAGCAGCCAGGGGTGGGGCGGGGTCAACAATGAGCAGTTCTTC
CASSQGWGGVNNEQFF
>few|TRBJ1-2|TRBV5-1|NA
TGCGCCAGCAGCTTGGATGGCAGCGCTAACTATGGCTACACCTTC
CASSLDGSANYGYTF
>many|TRBJ2-1|TRBV27|TRBD2
TGTGCCAGCAGTTTAACTAGCGGGAGCACCAATGAGCAGTTCTTC
CASSLTSGSTNEQFF
>few|TRBJ2-2|TRBV18|NA
TGTGCCAGCTCACCACCTCTAGGCGCCGGGGAGCTGTTTTTT
CASSPPLGAGELFF
>NA|TRBJ1-2|TRBV4-1|NA
TGCGCCAGCAGCCAAGATTGGGGGCTGGCCGGTCTTGGCTACACCTTC
CASSQDWGLAGLGYTF
>NA|TRBJ2-1|TRBV28|NA
TGTGCCAGCAGTCCCGCCGGGCCTAACAATGAGCAGTTCTTC
CASSPAGPNNEQFF
>NA|TRBJ2-6|TRBV10-3|NA
TGTGCCAGCAGTTATGGACGGGCCAACGTCCTGACTTTC
CASSYGRANVLTF
>few|TRBJ2-6|TRBV14|NA
TGTGCCAGCAGCCAAGCTAGATCTGGGGCCAACGTCCTGACTTTC
CASSQARSGANVLTF
>NA|TRBJ2-5|TRBV5-6|TRBD2
TGTGCCAGCAGCTTGACGGGGGGAGGAGAGACCCAGTACTTC
CASSLTGGGETQYF
>NA|TRBJ1-3|TRBV9|NA
TGTGCCAGCAGCGTAGCCCCCGGGACACTCTCTGGAAACACCATATATTTT
CASSVAPGTLSGNTIYF
>NA|TRBJ2-2|TRBV6-5|NA
TGTGCCAGCAGTTATGGCAGTCCAGCCGGGGAGCTGTTTTTT
CASSYGSPAGELFF
>NA|TRBJ1-5|TRBV2|NA
TGTGCCAGCAGTGGGGGGGGCAGAGACCAGCCCCAGCATTTT
CASSGGGRDQPQHF
>NA|TRBJ2-7|TRBV18|NA
TGTGCCAGCTCACCCCTCCCGGGGGGACATGAGCAGTACTTC
CASSPLPGGHEQYF
>NA|TRBJ1-1|TRBV5-1|NA
TGCGCCAGCAGCCCGGTTGTAGGCAGGTCGAACACTGAAGCTTTCTTT
CASSPVVGRSNTEAFF
>NA|TRBJ2-4|TRBV18|TRBD2
TGTGCCAGCTCACCGGGACTAGCGGGGGCCGTAGCCAAAAACATTCAGTACTTC
CASSPGLAGAVAKNIQYF
>few|TRBJ2-5|TRBV21-1|NA
TGTGCCAGCAGCAAAAGTTGTAGGGGGAAGACCCAGTACTTC
CASSKSCRGKTQYF
>few|TRBJ2-7|TRBV2|NA
TGTGCCCACGGGACTGGCACCTACGAGCAGTACTTC
CAHGTGTYEQYF
>NA|TRBJ2-1|TRBV4-2|TRBD2
TGTGCCAGCAGCCAAATTTCAGCGGGAGGTTCGGATGAGCAGTTCTTC
CASSQISAGGSDEQFF
>few|TRBJ2-6|TRBV5-4|TRBD1
TGTGCCAGCAGCTCGCCCGGGACAGGGATTGGGGCCAACGTCCTGACTTTC
CASSSPGTGIGANVLTF
>few|TRBJ2-5|TRBV29-1|NA
TGCAGCGCCAATCATCCGAATCAAGAGACCCAGTACTTC
CSANHPNQETQYF
>once|TRBJ1-4|TRBV6-6|TRBD1
TGTGCCAGCAGGACGCAGGGGGCAACTAATGAAAAACTGTTTTTT
CASRTQGATNEKLFF
>few|TRBJ1-2|TRBV30|NA
TGTGCCTGGGAACCGGGATCCAGTTCACCTAACTATGGCTACACCTTC
CAWEPGSSSPNYGYTF
>few|TRBJ2-1|TRBV5-1|NA
TGCGCCAGCAGCTTTGGGGAACGCTACAATGAGCAGTTCTTC
CASSFGERYNEQFF
>few|TRBJ1-5|TRBV2|NA
TGTGCCAGCAGAAAATACTCAGGCGCCCGGGGGCCCCAGCATTTT
CASRKYSGARGPQHF
>NA|TRBJ2-1|TRBV9|TRBD2
TGTGCCAGCAGCGAACCGCGGCTAGCGGGAGGGGGTAATGAGCAGTTCTTC
CASSEPRLAGGGNEQFF
>NA|TRBJ2-2|TRBV12-5|TRBD2
TGTGCTAGTGGCCCTAGGACTAGCGGACCTTTTCGTGGGACCGGGGAGCTGTTTTTT
CASGPRTSGPFRGTGELFF
>many|TRBJ1-3|TRBV28|NA
TGTGCCAGCGGAGGGTCTGGAAACACCATATATTTT
CASGGSGNTIYF
>few|TRBJ1-4|TRBV19|TRBD1
TGTGCCAGTGGGGAGACAGGGAATGCGAAAAAACTGTTTTTT
CASGETGNAKKLFF
>few|TRBJ2-3|TRBV5-1|TRBD2
TGCGCCAGCAGCTTGGAAGCGGGGGGCCGCACAGATACGCAGTATTTT
CASSLEAGGRTDTQYF
>few|TRBJ2-1|TRBV9|NA
TGTGCCAGCAGCCCGAGTGATGGGGCTGGACCTCGGGAGCAGTTCTTC
CASSPSDGAGPREQFF
>NA|TRBJ2-3|TRBV4-2|NA
TGTGCCAGCAGCCCGCGACAAGCGGGCACAGATACGCAGTATTTT
CASSPRQAGTDTQYF
>NA|TRBJ2-1|TRBV4-1|NA
TGCGCCAGCAGCCAACCCGGACGGAACAGCTACAATGAGCAGTTCTTC
CASSQPGRNSYNEQFF
>NA|TRBJ2-3|TRBV19|NA
TGTGCCAGTAGTATACGTGCAGGGGCGAGAGGCACAGATACGCAGTATTTT
CASSIRAGARGTDTQYF
>NA|TRBJ1-5|TRBV4-1|NA
TGCGCCAGCGCCCCATCAACCGGGACCCGCGGGCCCCAGCATTTT
CASAPSTGTRGPQHF
>few|TRBJ1-1|TRBV11-3|TRBD1
TGTGCCAGCAGCCCCAGGGGGCTGGGGTCTGAAGCTTTCTTT
CASSPRGLGSEAFF